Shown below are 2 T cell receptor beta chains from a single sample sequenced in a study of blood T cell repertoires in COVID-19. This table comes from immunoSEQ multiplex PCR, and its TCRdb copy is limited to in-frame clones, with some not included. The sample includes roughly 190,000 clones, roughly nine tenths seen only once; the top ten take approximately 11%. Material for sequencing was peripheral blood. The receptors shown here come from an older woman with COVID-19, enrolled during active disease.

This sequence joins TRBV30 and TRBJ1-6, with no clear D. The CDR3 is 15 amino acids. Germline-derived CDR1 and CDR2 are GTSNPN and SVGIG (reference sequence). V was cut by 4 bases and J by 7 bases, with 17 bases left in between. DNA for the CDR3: TGTGCCTGGACCATACTCCGGGTCCCGAATTCACCCCTCCACTTT. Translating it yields CAWTILRVPNSPLHF.

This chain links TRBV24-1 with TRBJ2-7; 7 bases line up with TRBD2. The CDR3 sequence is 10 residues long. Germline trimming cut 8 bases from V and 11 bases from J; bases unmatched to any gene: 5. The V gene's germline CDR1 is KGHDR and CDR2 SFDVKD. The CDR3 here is CATTSGAEYF. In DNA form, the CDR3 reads TGTGCCACCACTAGCGGAGCAGAGTACTTC.